This TCR beta chain derives from a study of Tregs in tolerant kidney transplant recipients. Repertoires were generated with immunoSEQ multiplex PCR, while TCRdb's copy carries only in-frame clones and drops some. This table holds about 240,000 clones, approximately 83% found once. Study-level results: Biological reproducibility was not directly addressed in this study.

Worth noting for this clone: Antigen specificity is unknown. This sample also contains other DNA sequences that code for the same CDR3.

The sequence was collected from a human donor in good health. Sequencing used CD4+ T cells from blood.

The CDR3 DNA sequence: TGTGCCAGCAGCGTAGGTACGGGGGGGAACACTGAAGCTTTCTTT. Translation gives CASSVGTGGNTEAFF. V usage is TRBV9 and J usage is TRBJ1-1; D possibly corresponds to TRBD1 (5 bases). Germline-derived CDR1 and CDR2 are SGDLS and YYNGEE. V lost 0 bases and J 1 base, leaving 10 bases between the germline ends. The CDR3 consists of 15 residues.